This section outlines one TCR beta chain sequence together with its context. The V gene's germline CDR1 is SGHDT and CDR2 YYEEEE. Trimming cost V 1 base and J 6 bases, with 14 bases left between them. The CDR3 loop spans 16 amino acids. The source of the sample is a study of blood T cell repertoires in COVID-19. Repertoires were generated with immunoSEQ multiplex PCR, while TCRdb's copy carries only in-frame clones and drops some. The sample yields approximately 200,000 clones, more than 75% seen once. The origin of this receptor is a man in his forties with acute or convalescent COVID-19. The chain couples TRBV5-6 to TRBJ1-6; a weak D match, TRBD1 (5 bases). The specimen was peripheral blood. As DNA, the CDR3 is TGTGCCAGCAGCTTGAAGGGGATAGTGGGTAATTCACCCCTCCACTTT. Its translation: CASSLKGIVGNSPLHF.